The present entry profiles one T cell receptor (beta chain) with its context. Antigen: not known. V shed 6 bases, J shed 7 bases, and the junction held 14 bases outside the gene matches. The CDR3 consists of 16 residues. This entry is derived from a study of CD8 T cells in Susac syndrome. On the study more broadly: The Susac syndrome patients were therapy-naive, on corticosteroids, or on intravenous immunoglobulin alone at blood draw. Study-level points and caveats: CD4+ T cell repertoires in Susac syndrome lacked clonal expansion.

RNA amounts of 0.5 to 1 ug underwent reverse transcription with random hexamers. From the immunoSEQ multiplex PCR reads, TCRdb called clonotypes with MiXCR, one entry per CDR3 protein. The data show under 200,000 distinct CDR3 sequences, approximately 94% seen once. The J gene is TRBJ1-5, the V gene TRBV12-3 or TRBV12-4; 8 bases fit TRBD1. This TCR derives from a human donor with Susac syndrome. Material for sequencing was CD4+ T cells from PBMCs. Here the CDR3 reads CASSPLLGQGGQPQHF. In DNA form, the CDR3 reads TGTGCCAGCAGCCCGCTACTCGGACAGGGAGGCCAGCCCCAGCATTTT.